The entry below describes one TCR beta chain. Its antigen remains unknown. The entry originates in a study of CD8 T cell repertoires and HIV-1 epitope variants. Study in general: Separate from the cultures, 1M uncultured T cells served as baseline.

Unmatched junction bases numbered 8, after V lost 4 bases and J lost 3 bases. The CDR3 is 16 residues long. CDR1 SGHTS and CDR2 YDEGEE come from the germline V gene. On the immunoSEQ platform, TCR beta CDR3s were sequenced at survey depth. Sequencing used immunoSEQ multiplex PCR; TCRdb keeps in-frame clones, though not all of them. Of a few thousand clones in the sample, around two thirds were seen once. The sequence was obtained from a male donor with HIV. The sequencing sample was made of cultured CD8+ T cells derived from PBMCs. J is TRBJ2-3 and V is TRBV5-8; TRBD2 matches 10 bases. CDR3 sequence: CASSPTSGKDTDTQYF. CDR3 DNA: TGTGCCAGCAGCCCCACTAGCGGGAAAGATACAGATACGCAGTATTTT.